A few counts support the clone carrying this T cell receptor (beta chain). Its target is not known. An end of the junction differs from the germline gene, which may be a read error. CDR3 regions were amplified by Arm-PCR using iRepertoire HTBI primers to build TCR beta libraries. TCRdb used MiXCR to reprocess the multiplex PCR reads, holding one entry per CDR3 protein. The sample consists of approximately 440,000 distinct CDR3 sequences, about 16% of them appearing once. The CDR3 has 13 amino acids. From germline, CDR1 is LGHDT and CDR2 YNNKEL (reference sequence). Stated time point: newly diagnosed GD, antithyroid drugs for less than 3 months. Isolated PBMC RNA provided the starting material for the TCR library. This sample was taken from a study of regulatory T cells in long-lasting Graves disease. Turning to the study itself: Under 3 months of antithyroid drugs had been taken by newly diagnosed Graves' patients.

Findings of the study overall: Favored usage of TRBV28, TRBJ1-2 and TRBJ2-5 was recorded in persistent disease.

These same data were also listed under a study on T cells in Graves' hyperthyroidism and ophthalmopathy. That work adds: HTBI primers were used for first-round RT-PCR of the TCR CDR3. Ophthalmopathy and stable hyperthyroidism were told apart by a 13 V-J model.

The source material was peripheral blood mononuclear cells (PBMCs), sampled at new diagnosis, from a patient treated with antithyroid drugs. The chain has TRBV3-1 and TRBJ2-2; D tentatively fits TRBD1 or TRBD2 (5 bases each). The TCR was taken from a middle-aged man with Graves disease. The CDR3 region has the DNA TGTGCCAGCGGCCAGGGCGGGACCGGGGAGCTGTTTTTT. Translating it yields CASGQGGTGELFF.